This entry lists 25 T cell receptor beta chains sequenced from one sample in a study of cytomegalovirus exposure and HLA in healthy donors. Both 60 Vbeta primers and 13 Jbeta primers went into the PCR. TCRdb's table, derived via immunoSEQ multiplex PCR, lists solely in-frame clones and lacks some. The sample records 100,000 to 150,000 clones, around 78% being singletons. Sequences were obtained from PBMCs. The source of these receptors is a man aged 18 to 35 in good health and CMV-seropositive.

In DNA, the CDR3 is TGTGCCAGCAGTCAGGGGGGTGAAAAACTGTTTTTT. This sequence encodes CASSQGGEKLFF. V and J are TRBV6-5 and TRBJ1-4; the match to TRBD1 covers 7 bases. This CDR3 contains 12 residues. The germline V gene encodes CDR1 MNHEY and CDR2 SVGAGI. Trimming took 5 bases from V and 7 from J; bases not matched to a gene: 1.

As DNA, the CDR3 is TGTGCCATCCTCAAGGGAGGGGAGACCTACGAGCAGTACTTC. Amino acid sequence: CAILKGGETYEQYF. This chain joins TRBV10-3 and TRBJ2-7; 7 nucleotides align to TRBD2. The V segment lost 8 bases and the J segment 2 bases; nucleotides outside the gene matches: 9. The length of the CDR3 is 14 residues. Germline V gives CDR1 ENHRY, CDR2 SYGVKD.

The gene calls are TRBV29-1 and TRBJ2-2; the match to TRBD1 covers 10 bases. The V gene end was trimmed by 1 base and the J gene end by 3 bases; junction bases not matched to a gene: 2. Germline V lookup: CDR1 SQVTM, CDR2 ANQGSEA. This CDR3 is built from 15 residues. CDR3 in DNA: TGCAGCGTTGAAGCGGGACAGGGGTACACCGGGGAGCTGTTTTTT. Translation gives CSVEAGQGYTGELFF.

The table lists this clone with a few counts. The chain joins TRBV5-1 to TRBJ1-1, with 9 bases fitting TRBD1. Germline loops: CDR1 SGHRS, CDR2 YFSETQ. The CDR3 is 13 amino acids. V was clipped by 0 bases and J by 6 bases; unmatched bases: 0. CDR3: CASSLGDRAEAFF. The CDR3 DNA follows: TGCGCCAGCAGCTTGGGGGACAGGGCTGAAGCTTTCTTT.

This chain connects TRBV10-2 to TRBJ2-3; tentative D call: TRBD1 (5 bases). Germline assignment: CDR1 WSHSY and CDR2 SAAADI. Trimming removed 3 bases from V and 0 bases from J, with 16 bases in between. The CDR3 extends over 17 amino acids. The CDR3 bases are TGCGCCAGCAGTGAATCCAGGGCACTTTCTAGCACAGATACGCAGTATTTT. It is translated as CASSESRALSSTDTQYF.

V gene TRBV14 combines with J gene TRBJ1-2, with TRBD1 identical over 10 bases. This CDR3 has 13 amino acids. Germline CDR1 reads SGHDN; CDR2 reads FVKESK. With V trimmed by 4 bases and J by 6 bases, 2 bases remained unmatched. CDR3 sequence (DNA): TGTGCCAGCAGCCGACAGGGGGCCGATGGCTACACCTTC. Its translation: CASSRQGADGYTF.

The rearrangement uses TRBV6-1 and TRBJ2-5; 7 positions match TRBD1. CDR3 length equals 14 residues. The ends lost 3 bases at V and 5 bases at J; junction bases unmatched: 6. Per germline, CDR1 MNHNS and CDR2 SASEGT. CDR3 DNA: TGTGCCAGCAGTGACAGGGGGTTTGGGGAGACCCAGTACTTC. As protein: CASSDRGFGETQYF.

The V gene is TRBV9, the J gene TRBJ2-7; tentative D call: TRBD2 (5 bases). The CDR3 extends over 13 amino acids. The germline CDR1 and CDR2 sequences are SGDLS and YYNGEE. V was pared by 4 bases and J by 7 bases, with 15 bases between. The CDR3 DNA reads as TGTGCCAGCAGCTCGAGAGCGGTGGAGGAGCAGTACTTC. It encodes CASSSRAVEEQYF.

This chain uses TRBV5-1 with TRBJ2-1, with D unclear. V was pared by 5 bases and J by 0 bases, with 12 bases between. CDR3 size: 15 residues. CDR1 is SGHRS, CDR2 YFSETQ, per germline. CDR3 protein: CASSSDISSYNEQFF. CDR3 bases: TGCGCCAGCAGTTCCGACATCTCCTCCTACAATGAGCAGTTCTTC.

The genes are TRBV5-4 and TRBJ1-1; 7 bases are shared with TRBD1. CDR1 SGHNT and CDR2 YYREEE come from the germline V gene (reference sequence). V trimming: 6 bases; J trimming: 5 bases; junction bases outside the gene matches: 10. The CDR3 has 14 residues. The CDR3 loop is CASKRAGGRTEAFF. The CDR3 region has the DNA TGTGCCAGCAAGAGAGCAGGGGGGAGAACTGAAGCTTTCTTT.

The V and J genes are TRBV6-5 and TRBJ2-1, with TRBD2 identical over 13 bases. The germline CDR1 and CDR2 sequences are MNHEY and SVGAGI. The CDR3 has 16 residues. V was clipped by 0 bases and J by 9 bases; unmatched bases: 5. CDR3 sequence reads: CASSYSALAGGFEQFF. CDR3 sequence (DNA): TGTGCCAGCAGTTACTCTGCACTAGCGGGGGGGTTTGAGCAGTTCTTC.

The chain joins TRBV28 to TRBJ1-2, with 9 positions matching TRBD1. The CDR3 totals 15 residues. Per germline, CDR1 MDHEN and CDR2 SYDVKM. The junction had 8 bases not matched to a gene; V was cut back by 2 bases and J by 7 bases. CDR3 protein: CASSLAGQGKSGYTF. As DNA, the CDR3 is TGTGCCAGCAGTTTAGCGGGACAGGGTAAAAGTGGCTACACCTTC.

This clone was counted once. The V gene is TRBV27, the J gene TRBJ2-5; 7 bases map to TRBD2. The CDR3 totals 15 residues. With 9 bases clipped from V and 2 bases from J, the junction kept 12 bases outside the gene matches. CDR1 and CDR2 (germline): MNHEY, SMNVEV (reference sequence). The CDR3 DNA sequence: TGTGCCAGTCGCCCCGGGACTACCGGACAAGAGACCCAGTACTTC. Protein: CASRPGTTGQETQYF.

The chain employs TRBV28 and TRBJ2-4; 7 bases are shared with TRBD1. The CDR3 runs 14 residues. The germline V gene has CDR1 MDHEN and CDR2 SYDVKM. The trim removed 7 bases at V and 3 bases at J, leaving 6 bases unmatched. CDR3 in amino acids: CASISGTVKNIQYF. In DNA form, the CDR3 reads TGTGCCAGCATCTCCGGGACAGTCAAAAACATTCAGTACTTC.

This chain links TRBV30 with TRBJ2-1; D gene uncertain. The V end was cut by 3 bases, the J end by 4 bases, with 7 bases between. Germline CDR1 reads GTSNPN; CDR2 reads SVGIG (reference sequence). The CDR3 covers 12 residues. The CDR3 loop reads CAWRNGYNEQFF. In nucleotides, the CDR3 is TGTGCCTGGAGAAACGGTTACAATGAGCAGTTCTTC.

This clone appeared once. The rearrangement links TRBV9 to TRBJ2-7, with 10 positions matching TRBD2. This CDR3 contains 17 residues. V gave up 4 bases and J gave up 6 bases; unmatched junction bases: 16. Germline CDR1 SGDLS, CDR2 YYNGEE. This CDR3 is CASSPQAPGSGGAEQYF. CDR3 DNA: TGTGCCAGCAGCCCCCAAGCCCCAGGCAGCGGGGGGGCCGAGCAGTACTTC.

The V and J genes are TRBV6-5 and TRBJ2-5, with 9 bases identical to TRBD2. The J segment lost 5 bases and the V segment lost 2 bases, leaving 6 bases of the junction unmatched. This CDR3 region has 15 residues. Germline V gives CDR1 MNHEY, CDR2 SVGAGI. The CDR3 is CASSYGGGAKETQYF. The CDR3 nucleotides are TGTGCCAGCAGTTACGGCGGGGGGGCTAAGGAGACCCAGTACTTC.

The chain recombines TRBV10-2 with TRBJ2-5; D possibly corresponds to TRBD2 (6 bases). V dropped 8 bases and J dropped 3 bases, with 10 bases sitting between them. Germline V gene sequence: CDR1 WSHSY, CDR2 SAAADI. CDR3 size: 12 residues. In DNA form, the CDR3 reads TGCGCCAGCTTGGGACTTAAAGAGACCCAGTACTTC. Residues: CASLGLKETQYF.

V is TRBV7-9 and J is TRBJ2-2; 12 bases line up with TRBD2. With V trimmed by 6 bases and J by 0 bases, 8 bases remained unmatched. Per the germline V gene, CDR1 is SEHNR and CDR2 is FQNEAQ (reference sequence). The CDR3 length is 18 residues. The CDR3 region is CASRRLAGDLANTGELFF. Here the CDR3 DNA reads TGTGCCAGCAGGAGACTAGCGGGGGACCTCGCGAACACCGGGGAGCTGTTTTTT. Full variable domain (rest looked up from reference TRBV7-9 and TRBJ2-2): DTGVSQNPRHKITKRGQNVTFRCDPISEHNRLYWYRQTLGQGPEFLTYFQNEAQLEKSRLLSDRFSAERPKGSFSTLEIQRTEQGDSAMYLCASRRLAGDLANTGELFFGEGSRLTVL.

V usage is TRBV10-2 and J usage is TRBJ2-3, with 7 nucleotides matching TRBD2. The V gene's germline CDR1 is WSHSY and CDR2 SAAADI. This CDR3 is 15 amino acids long. V dropped 6 bases and J dropped 6; count of bases not matched to a gene: 12. The CDR3 sequence: CASSPGRGSMDTQYF. The DNA for the CDR3 is TGCGCCAGCAGCCCTGGGCGGGGGAGTATGGATACGCAGTATTTT.

V usage is TRBV2 and J usage is TRBJ1-1, with D unresolved. This CDR3 region has 11 residues. Germline V gene data show CDR1 as SNHLY and CDR2 as FYNNEI. V dropped 7 bases and J dropped 3 bases, with 6 bases sitting between them. This chain's CDR3 is CASITDTEAFF. In DNA form, the CDR3 reads TGTGCCAGCATAACAGACACTGAAGCTTTCTTT.

This clone showed up just a few times. J is TRBJ2-3 and V is TRBV5-1; 8 nucleotides match TRBD2. Unmatched junction bases numbered 4, after V lost 0 bases and J lost 4 bases. This CDR3 contains 15 residues. Germline-derived CDR1 and CDR2 are SGHRS and YFSETQ. As DNA, the CDR3 is TGCGCCAGCAGCTTGGGTGGACTAGCCTCAGATACGCAGTATTTT. Its translation: CASSLGGLASDTQYF.

As DNA, the CDR3 is TGTGCCAGCAAGACCGGGGGACTAGCGCAGGCAGATACGCAGTATTTT. As protein: CASKTGGLAQADTQYF. The chain employs TRBV7-9 and TRBJ2-3; 10 bases align to TRBD2. This CDR3 contains 16 residues. Germline V gives CDR1 SEHNR, CDR2 FQNEAQ (reference sequence). After removal of 7 bases from V and 4 bases from J, the junction contained 11 bases not matched to a gene.

The gene calls are TRBV6-5 and TRBJ1-2; unclear D gene. Trimming removed 0 bases from V and 4 bases from J, with 9 bases in between. The V gene's germline CDR1 is MNHEY and CDR2 SVGAGI. The CDR3 consists of 14 residues. The CDR3 protein is CASSYSRFPYGYTF. The CDR3 DNA is TGTGCCAGCAGTTACTCTCGGTTCCCCTATGGCTACACCTTC.

This clone has just one count. CDR3 sequence (DNA): TGTGCCAGCAGCTTGACTATTTTGGGCAATCAGCCCCAGCATTTT. Translation gives CASSLTILGNQPQHF. J is TRBJ1-5 and V is TRBV5-6; no clear D. V gave up 1 base and J gave up 2 bases, with 10 bases separating them. CDR1 and CDR2 from the germline V gene are SGHDT and YYEEEE. CDR3 length: 15 amino acids.